These 11 T cell receptor beta chains were sequenced from one sample in a study of blood T cell repertoires in COVID-19. Measured with immunoSEQ multiplex PCR; TCRdb has only the in-frame clones, and not every one. This sample carries more than 20,000 clones, 65% to 85% of them seen once, and the ten largest clones take roughly 23%. The sample taken for sequencing was peripheral blood. Receptors were obtained from a man older than 75 with active or convalescent COVID-19.

The chain is built from TRBV5-1 and TRBJ2-2; 7 bases map to TRBD1. V lost 4 bases to trimming and J lost 5 bases; unmatched junction nucleotides: 11. Germline assignment: CDR1 SGHRS and CDR2 YFSETQ. The CDR3 spans 16 residues. This CDR3 is CASSTAGGVGTGELFF. DNA of the CDR3: TGCGCCAGCAGCACTGCAGGGGGAGTAGGGACCGGGGAGCTGTTTTTT.

The J gene is TRBJ1-1, the V gene TRBV19; D may be TRBD1 (6 bases). The CDR3 runs 13 residues. The germline gives CDR1 LNHDA, CDR2 SQIVND (reference sequence). Trimming pared 5 bases from V and 2 bases from J, leaving 9 bases between. CDR3 in amino acids: CASSLQGNTEAFF. The CDR3 DNA is TGTGCCAGTAGTCTACAGGGAAACACTGAAGCTTTCTTT.

The chain is built from TRBV7-2 and TRBJ2-1; 11 nucleotides agree with TRBD2. Germline V gene lookup returns CDR1 SGHTA and CDR2 FQGNSA. The CDR3 consists of 19 residues. J lost 7 bases, V lost 1 base, and 15 bases had no gene match. CDR3 sequence reads: CASSLGPLIAGGRVNEQFF. The CDR3 nucleotides are TGTGCCAGCAGCTTAGGGCCCCTAATAGCGGGGGGGCGGGTAAATGAGCAGTTCTTC.

The chain combines TRBV19 with TRBJ2-5; possible D gene TRBD1, 5 bases. CDR3 length: 14 amino acids. Deletions cut 4 bases from V and 1 base from J, with 10 bases between. The V gene's germline CDR1 is LNHDA and CDR2 SQIVND (reference sequence). Here the CDR3 DNA reads TGTGCCAGTAGTACCAACAGGTTCCAAGAGACCCAGTACTTC. Translating it yields CASSTNRFQETQYF.

The chain links TRBV15 to TRBJ2-6; perhaps TRBD1 as D (6 bases). Germline assignment: CDR1 LNHNV and CDR2 YYDKDF (reference sequence). V dropped 4 bases and J dropped 5 bases, with 24 bases sitting between them. The CDR3 extends over 19 amino acids. Here the CDR3 reads CATSIALGRTEPRANVLTF. The DNA for the CDR3 is TGTGCCACCAGCATTGCCCTGGGACGGACAGAGCCTCGGGCCAACGTCCTGACTTTC.

J is TRBJ2-2 and V is TRBV5-4, with a weak D call TRBD2 (6 bases). The CDR3 is 15 amino acids. V was trimmed by 4 bases and J by 2 bases, leaving 12 bases between them. Germline CDR1 reads SGHNT; CDR2 reads YYREEE (reference sequence). The CDR3 spells CASSGRDFNTGELFF. The CDR3 DNA follows: TGTGCCAGCAGCGGACGGGACTTTAACACCGGGGAGCTGTTTTTT.

This rearrangement joins TRBV6-5 to TRBJ1-6; D gene unclear. CDR1 is MNHEY and CDR2 is SVGAGI in the germline V gene. The V end was cut by 6 bases, the J end by 3 bases, with 12 bases between. This CDR3 is 15 amino acids long. CDR3 sequence (DNA): TGTGCCAGCAGGTTAGGAGGTGGCTATAATTCACCCCTCCACTTT. Amino acid sequence: CASRLGGGYNSPLHF.

The chain couples TRBV20-1 to TRBJ1-5; no clear D. This CDR3 contains 14 residues. The V gene lost 3 bases and the J gene lost 2 bases, with 11 bases spanning the gap. CDR1 and CDR2 from the germline V gene are DFQATT and SNEGSKA (reference sequence). This CDR3 is CSASAEYGNQPQHF. CDR3 DNA: TGCAGTGCTAGTGCCGAGTATGGCAATCAGCCCCAGCATTTT.

This clone was recorded only once. The CDR3 region is CASSRTGEFTDTQYF. DNA of the CDR3: TGTGCCAGCAGTAGGACAGGGGAGTTCACAGATACGCAGTATTTT. The gene calls are TRBV27 and TRBJ2-3; 9 positions agree with TRBD1. With V trimmed by 5 bases and J by 2 bases, 5 bases remained unmatched. This CDR3 is built from 15 residues. Germline CDR1 reads MNHEY; CDR2 reads SMNVEV (reference sequence).

The rearrangement uses TRBV9 and TRBJ1-1, with TRBD1 as a possible D gene (6 bases). Germline V gives CDR1 SGDLS, CDR2 YYNGEE. The CDR3 covers 12 residues. V was clipped by 4 bases and J by 9 bases, with 13 bases between them. The CDR3 region is CASSSTGKKAFF. The DNA for the CDR3 is TGTGCCAGCAGCTCCACAGGGAAAAAAGCTTTCTTT.

The rearrangement uses TRBV28 and TRBJ1-2; 9 bases map to TRBD1. With V trimmed by 6 bases and J by 8 bases, 13 bases remained unmatched. The germline V gene encodes CDR1 MDHEN and CDR2 SYDVKM. The CDR3 covers 15 residues. The CDR3 sequence: CASRYGGTGREGYTF. CDR3 bases: TGTGCCAGCAGATACGGCGGGACAGGGCGAGAGGGCTACACCTTC.